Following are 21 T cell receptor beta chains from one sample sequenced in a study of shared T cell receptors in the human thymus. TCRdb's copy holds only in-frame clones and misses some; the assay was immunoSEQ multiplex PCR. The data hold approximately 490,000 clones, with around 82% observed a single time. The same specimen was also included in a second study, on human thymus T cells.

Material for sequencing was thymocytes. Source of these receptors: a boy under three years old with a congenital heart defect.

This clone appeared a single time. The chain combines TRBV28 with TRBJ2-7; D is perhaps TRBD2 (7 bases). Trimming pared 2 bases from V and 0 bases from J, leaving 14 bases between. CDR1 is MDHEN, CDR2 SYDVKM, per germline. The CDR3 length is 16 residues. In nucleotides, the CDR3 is TGTGCCAGCAGTTTAGGAGGGGGGGCCCTCTCCTACGAGCAGTACTTC. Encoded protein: CASSLGGGALSYEQYF.

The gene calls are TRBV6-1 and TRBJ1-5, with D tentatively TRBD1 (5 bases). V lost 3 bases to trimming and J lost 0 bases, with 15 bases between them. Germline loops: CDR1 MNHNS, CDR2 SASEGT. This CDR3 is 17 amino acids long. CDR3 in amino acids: CASSDRVSTHSNQPQHF. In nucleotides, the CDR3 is TGTGCCAGCAGTGACAGGGTCTCCACCCATAGCAATCAGCCCCAGCATTTT.

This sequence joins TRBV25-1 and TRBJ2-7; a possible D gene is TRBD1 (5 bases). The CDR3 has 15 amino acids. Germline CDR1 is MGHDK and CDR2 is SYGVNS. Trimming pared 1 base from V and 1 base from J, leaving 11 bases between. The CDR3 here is CASSELNRQSYEQYF. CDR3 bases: TGTGCCAGCAGTGAATTGAACAGGCAATCCTACGAGCAGTACTTC.

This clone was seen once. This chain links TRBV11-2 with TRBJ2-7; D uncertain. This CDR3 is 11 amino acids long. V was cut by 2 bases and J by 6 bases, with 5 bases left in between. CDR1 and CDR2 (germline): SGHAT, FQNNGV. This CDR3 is CASSLLAEQYF. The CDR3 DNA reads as TGTGCCAGCAGCTTACTGGCCGAGCAGTACTTC.

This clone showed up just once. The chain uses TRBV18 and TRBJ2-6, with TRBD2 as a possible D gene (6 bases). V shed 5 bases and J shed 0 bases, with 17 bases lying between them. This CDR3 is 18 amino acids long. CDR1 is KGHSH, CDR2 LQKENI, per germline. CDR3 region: CASSCGTSQGSGANVLTF. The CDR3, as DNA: TGTGCCAGCTCATGTGGGACTTCCCAGGGCTCTGGGGCCAACGTCCTGACTTTC.

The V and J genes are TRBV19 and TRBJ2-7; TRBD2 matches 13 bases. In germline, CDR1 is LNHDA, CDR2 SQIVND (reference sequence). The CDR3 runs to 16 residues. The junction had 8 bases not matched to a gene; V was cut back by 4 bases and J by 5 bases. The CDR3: CASSTDGLAGEDEQYF. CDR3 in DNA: TGTGCCAGTAGTACCGACGGACTAGCGGGAGAGGACGAGCAGTACTTC.

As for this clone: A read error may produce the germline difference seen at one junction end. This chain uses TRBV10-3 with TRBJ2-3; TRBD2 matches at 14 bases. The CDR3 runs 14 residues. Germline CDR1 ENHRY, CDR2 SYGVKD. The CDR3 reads CAISESKGTSGRTF. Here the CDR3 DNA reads TGTGCCATCAGTGAGTCGAAAGGGACTAGCGGGAGAACTTTT.

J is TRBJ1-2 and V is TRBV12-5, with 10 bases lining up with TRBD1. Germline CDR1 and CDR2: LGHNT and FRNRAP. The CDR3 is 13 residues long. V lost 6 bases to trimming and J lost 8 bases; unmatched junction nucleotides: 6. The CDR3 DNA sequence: TGTGCTAGTGGCCGAGGGACAGGGGAAGGCTACACCTTC. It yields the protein CASGRGTGEGYTF.

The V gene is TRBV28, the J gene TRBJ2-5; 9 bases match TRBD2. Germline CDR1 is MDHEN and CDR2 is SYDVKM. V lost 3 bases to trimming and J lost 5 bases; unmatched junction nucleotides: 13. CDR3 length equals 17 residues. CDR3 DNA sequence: TGTGCCAGCAGTTTGGGGGCGAGGGCGGGAGGGCATGAGACCCAGTACTTC. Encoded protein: CASSLGARAGGHETQYF.

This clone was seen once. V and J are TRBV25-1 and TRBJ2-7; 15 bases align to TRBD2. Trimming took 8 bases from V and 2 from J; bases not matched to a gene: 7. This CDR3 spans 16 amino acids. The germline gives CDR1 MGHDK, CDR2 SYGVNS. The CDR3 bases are TGTGCCAGCCGGACGGGACTAGCGGGAGGTACCTACGAGCAGTACTTC. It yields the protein CASRTGLAGGTYEQYF.

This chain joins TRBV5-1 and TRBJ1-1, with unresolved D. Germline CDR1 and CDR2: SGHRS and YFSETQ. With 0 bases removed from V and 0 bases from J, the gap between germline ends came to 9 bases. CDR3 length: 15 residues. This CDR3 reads CASSLGHPMNTEAFF. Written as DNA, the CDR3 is TGCGCCAGCAGCTTGGGGCACCCCATGAACACTGAAGCTTTCTTT.

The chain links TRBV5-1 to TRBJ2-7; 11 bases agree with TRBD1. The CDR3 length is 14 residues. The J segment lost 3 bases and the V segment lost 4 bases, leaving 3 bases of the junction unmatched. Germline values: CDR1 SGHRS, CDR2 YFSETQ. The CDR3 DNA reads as TGCGCCAGCAGCCCGGGACAGGGGGACTACGAGCAGTACTTC. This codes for CASSPGQGDYEQYF.

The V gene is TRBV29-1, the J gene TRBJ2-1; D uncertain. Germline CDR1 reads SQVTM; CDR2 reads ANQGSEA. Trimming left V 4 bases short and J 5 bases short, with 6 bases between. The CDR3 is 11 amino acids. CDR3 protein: CSVVTHNEQFF. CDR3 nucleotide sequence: TGCAGCGTTGTCACTCACAATGAGCAGTTCTTC.

The CDR3 loop is CASSREFNEQFF. CDR3 nucleotide sequence: TGCGCCAGCAGCCGCGAGTTCAATGAGCAGTTCTTC. The chain uses TRBV4-1 and TRBJ2-1, with D uncertain. Between the trimmed V and J ends, which lost 4 bases and 6 bases, there was a span of 7 bases. Germline V gene lookup returns CDR1 MGHRA and CDR2 YSYEKL. CDR3 size: 12 residues.

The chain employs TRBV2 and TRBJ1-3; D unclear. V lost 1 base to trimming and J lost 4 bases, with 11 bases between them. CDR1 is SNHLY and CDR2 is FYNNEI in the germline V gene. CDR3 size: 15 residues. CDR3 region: CASSEVEGSGNTIYF. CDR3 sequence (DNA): TGTGCCAGCAGTGAAGTGGAGGGCTCGGGAAACACCATATATTTT.

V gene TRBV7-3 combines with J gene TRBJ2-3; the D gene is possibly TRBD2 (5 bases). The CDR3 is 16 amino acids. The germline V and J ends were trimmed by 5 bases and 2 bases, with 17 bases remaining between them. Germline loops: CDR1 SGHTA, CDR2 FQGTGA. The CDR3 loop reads CASSPTGLAVTDTQYF. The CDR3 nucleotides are TGTGCCAGCAGCCCAACGGGTCTAGCAGTCACAGATACGCAGTATTTT. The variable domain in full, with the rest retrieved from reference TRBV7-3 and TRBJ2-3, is GAGVSQTPSNKVTEKGKYVELRCDPISGHTALYWYRQSLGQGPEFLIYFQGTGAADDSGLPNDRFFAVRPEGSVSTLKIQRTERGDSAVYLCASSPTGLAVTDTQYFGPGTRLTVL.

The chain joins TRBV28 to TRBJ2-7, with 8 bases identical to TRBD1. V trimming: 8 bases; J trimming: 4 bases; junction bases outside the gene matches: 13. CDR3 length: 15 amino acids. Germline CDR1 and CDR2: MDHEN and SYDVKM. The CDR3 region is CASQWGRQGAYEQYF. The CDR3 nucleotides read TGTGCCAGCCAATGGGGGAGGCAGGGGGCGTACGAGCAGTACTTC.

As DNA, the CDR3 is TGTGCCAGCAGCCCGGCGGGGGCGGGAAGCACAGATACGCAGTATTTT. It translates to CASSPAGAGSTDTQYF. This chain uses TRBV4-2 with TRBJ2-3; possibly TRBD2 for D (7 bases). Germline assignment: CDR1 LGHNA and CDR2 YNFKEQ. Trimming removed 4 bases from V and 0 bases from J, with 14 bases in between. CDR3 size: 16 residues.

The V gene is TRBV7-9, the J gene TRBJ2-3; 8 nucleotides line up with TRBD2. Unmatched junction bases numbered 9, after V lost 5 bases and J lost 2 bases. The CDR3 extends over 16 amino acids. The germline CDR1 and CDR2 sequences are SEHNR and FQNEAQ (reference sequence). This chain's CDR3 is CASSPPGGADTDTQYF. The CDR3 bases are TGTGCCAGCAGCCCCCCCGGGGGGGCGGACACAGATACGCAGTATTTT.

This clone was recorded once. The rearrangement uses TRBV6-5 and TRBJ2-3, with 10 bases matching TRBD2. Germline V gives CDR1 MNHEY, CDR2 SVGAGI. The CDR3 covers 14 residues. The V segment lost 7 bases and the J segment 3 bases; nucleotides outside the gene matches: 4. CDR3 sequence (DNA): TGTGCCAGCAACAGAGCGGGAGGGACAGATACGCAGTATTTT. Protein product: CASNRAGGTDTQYF.

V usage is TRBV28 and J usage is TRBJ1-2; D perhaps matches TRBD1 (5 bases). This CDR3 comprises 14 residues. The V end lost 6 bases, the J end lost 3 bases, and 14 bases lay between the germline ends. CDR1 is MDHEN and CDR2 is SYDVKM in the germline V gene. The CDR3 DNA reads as TGTGCCAGCAGGACCGACAGAGCTTACTATGGCTACACCTTC. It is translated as CASRTDRAYYGYTF.